A selection of T cell receptor beta chains follows, all from one sample in a study of response to subunit inactivated influenza vaccine. In TCRdb, the RT-PCR reads were re-called with MiXCR into one record per CDR3 protein. Seen here are 500,000 to 600,000 distinct CDR3 sequences, roughly 12% observed once, and the top ten hold 9.5% to 13%. The source material was PBMCs from blood, sampled on the day of vaccination. All receptors derive from a man in his fifties who received an inactivated influenza vaccine. Each CDR3 is given with its conserved first and last residue. The D gene is left open where the match is weak. For some rows the clone size is stated as once, few or many, or as a class when expanded; others skip it.

>TRBJ2-2|TRBD2|TRBV11-2|few
TGTGCCAGCAGCTTAGATGGACTAGCGGCGCAGGTCGGGGAGCTGTTTTTT
CASSLDGLAAQVGELFF
>TRBJ2-5|.|TRBV6-1|.
TGTGCCAGCAACAGAGGGCCTTCCGGCGGAGTGACCCAGTACTTC
CASNRGPSGGVTQYF
>TRBJ1-3|.|TRBV12-3/TRBV12-4|many
TGTGCCAGCAGTAAGAGACAGGATTACTCTGGAAACACCATATATTTT
CASSKRQDYSGNTIYF
>TRBJ2-5|.|TRBV7-2|few
TGTGCCAGCAGTGGACGGATTCTTGAGACCCAGTACTTC
CASSGRILETQYF
>TRBJ2-7|TRBD2|TRBV12-3/TRBV12-4|many
TGTGCCAGCAGCATCGGACTAGCGCGAGAGCAGTACTTC
CASSIGLAREQYF
>TRBJ2-3|TRBD2|TRBV4-2|.
TGTGCCAGCAGCCCTCAACTAGCGGGAGAAGTGGATACGCAGTATTTT
CASSPQLAGEVDTQYF
>TRBJ2-7|.|TRBV11-2|.
TGTGCCAGCAGCTGGCTCCGGGAGCCCTACGAGCAGTACTTC
CASSWLREPYEQYF
>TRBJ1-2|.|TRBV7-2|many
TGTGCCAGCAGCTCGGACCTACAATATGGCTACACCTTC
CASSSDLQYGYTF
>TRBJ2-3|.|TRBV27|few
TGTGCCAGCGGTACTCGGACAGGCACAGATACGCAGTATTTT
CASGTRTGTDTQYF
>TRBJ1-6|.|TRBV4-3|many
TGCGCCAGCAGCCAAGAATGGGAACCCTATAATTCACCCCTCCACTTT
CASSQEWEPYNSPLHF
>TRBJ2-7|.|TRBV5-1|many
TGCGCCAGCAGCTTGAGGCAGGGTGGCTCCTACGAGCAGTACTTC
CASSLRQGGSYEQYF
>TRBJ2-7|TRBD1|TRBV10-3|few
TGTGCCATCAGTGAGTCGGGGGACAGGGGTATCGAGCAGTACTTC
CAISESGDRGIEQYF